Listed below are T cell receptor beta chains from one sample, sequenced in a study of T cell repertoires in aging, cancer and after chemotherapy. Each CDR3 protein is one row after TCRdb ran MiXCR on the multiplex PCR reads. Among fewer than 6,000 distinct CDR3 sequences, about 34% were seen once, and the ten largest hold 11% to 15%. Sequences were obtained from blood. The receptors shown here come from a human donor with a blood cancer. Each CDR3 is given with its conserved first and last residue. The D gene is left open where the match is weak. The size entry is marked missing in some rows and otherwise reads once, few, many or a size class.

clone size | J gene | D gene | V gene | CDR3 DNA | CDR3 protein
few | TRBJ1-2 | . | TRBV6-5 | TGTGCCAGCAGTTATGCGCGGGGGGGAACTAACTATGGCTACACCTTC | CASSYARGGTNYGYTF
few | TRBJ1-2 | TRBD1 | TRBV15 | TGTGCCACCAGCAGAGTGAGGACAGGGAACTATGGCTACACCTTC | CATSRVRTGNYGYTF
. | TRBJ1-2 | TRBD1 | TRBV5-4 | TGTGCCAGCAGTATTAACTCGGCTCAGGGGGGATATGGCTACACCTTC | CASSINSAQGGYGYTF
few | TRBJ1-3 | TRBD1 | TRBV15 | TGTGCCACCAGCAGAACAGGGGCTGGAAACACCATATATTTT | CATSRTGAGNTIYF
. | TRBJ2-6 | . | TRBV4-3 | TGCGCCAGCAGCTTGGGAACAGGCGTCTCTGGGGCCAACGTCCTGACTTTC | CASSLGTGVSGANVLTF
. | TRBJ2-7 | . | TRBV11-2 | TGTGCCAGCAGCTTAGGAGGCGGATCCTACGAGCAGTACTTC | CASSLGGGSYEQYF
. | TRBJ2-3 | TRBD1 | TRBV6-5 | TGTGCCAGCAGTGTTTTGGACAGGGAGACAGATACGCAGTATTTT | CASSVLDRETDTQYF
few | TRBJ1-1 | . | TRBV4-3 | TGCGCCAGCAGCCAAGATTGGGGGCCTAAGATGAACACTGAAGCTTTCTTT | CASSQDWGPKMNTEAFF
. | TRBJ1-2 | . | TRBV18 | TGTGCCAGCTCACCCCCCCAGGATAACTATGGCTACACCTTC | CASSPPQDNYGYTF
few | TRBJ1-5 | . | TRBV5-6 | TGTGCCAGCAGCTTAGTAGGACAAAGCAATCAGCCCCAGCATTTT | CASSLVGQSNQPQHF
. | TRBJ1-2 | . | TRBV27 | TGTGCCAGCAGTTCCCTCCAGGGAGGCGACTATGGCTACACCTTC | CASSSLQGGDYGYTF
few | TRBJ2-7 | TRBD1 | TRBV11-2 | TGTGCCAGCAGCTCCGGGACAGGGCTCAACGAGCAGTACTTC | CASSSGTGLNEQYF
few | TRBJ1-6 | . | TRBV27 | TGTGCCAGCAGTTTGAGGGATTATTCACCCCTCCACTTT | CASSLRDYSPLHF
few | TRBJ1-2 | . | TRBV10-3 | TGTGCCACCCAAAGGGGGATTACTAACTATGGCTACACCTTC | CATQRGITNYGYTF
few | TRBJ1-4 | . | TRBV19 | TGTGCCAGTAGTATAGCGAGGGGACGGGTTGAAAAACTGTTTTTT | CASSIARGRVEKLFF
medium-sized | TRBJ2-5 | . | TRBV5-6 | TGTGCCAGCAGCTGGCCGCGGAGGGGGGGCAGGGAGACCCAGTACTTC | CASSWPRRGGRETQYF
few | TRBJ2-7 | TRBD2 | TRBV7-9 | TGTGCCAGCAGCCCCACCCCGGGGGGCTACGAGCAGTACTTC | CASSPTPGGYEQYF
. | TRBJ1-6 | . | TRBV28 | TGTGCCAGCCGGAGAGGGAATAATAATTCACCCCTCCACTTT | CASRRGNNNSPLHF
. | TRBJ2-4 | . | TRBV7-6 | TGTGCCAGCAGCCTCACTGGACTGGTACAACGGAACATTCAGTACTTC | CASSLTGLVQRNIQYF
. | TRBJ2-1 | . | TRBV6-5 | TGTGCCAGCAGTTACGGGTCCCCCTACAATGAGCAGTTCTTC | CASSYGSPYNEQFF
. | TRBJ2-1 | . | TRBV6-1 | TGTGCCAGCCGGACAGTTAGAATGAGGCAGTTCTTC | CASRTVRMRQFF
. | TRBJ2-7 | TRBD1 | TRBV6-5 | TGTGCCAGCAGTTACTACACCACAGGGGGCTTGGACGAGCAGTACTTC | CASSYYTTGGLDEQYF
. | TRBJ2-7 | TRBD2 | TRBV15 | TGTGCCACCCGGACTAGCGGGGGCTACGAGCAGTACTTC | CATRTSGGYEQYF
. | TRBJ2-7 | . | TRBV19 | TGTGCCAGTAGTATCGGAGGGGCACCTATGATCTACGAGCAGTACTTC | CASSIGGAPMIYEQYF
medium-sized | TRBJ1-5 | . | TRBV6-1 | TGTGCCAGCAGTGAGCAGGCGAGCAATCAGCCCCAGCATTTT | CASSEQASNQPQHF
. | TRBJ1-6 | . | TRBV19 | TGTGCCAGTAAGGTCACAGGGCGAATTTCACCCCTCCACTTT | CASKVTGRISPLHF
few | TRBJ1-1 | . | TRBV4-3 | TGCGCCAGCAGCCAGGGGGTCGTCATGAACACTGAAGCTTTCTTT | CASSQGVVMNTEAFF
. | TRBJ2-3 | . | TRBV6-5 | TGTGCCAGCAGTCTTCCTAGCACCGATACGCAGTATTTT | CASSLPSTDTQYF
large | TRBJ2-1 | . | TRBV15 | TGTGCCACCAGCCCTCTGGGGGTTCAGCAGTTCTTC | CATSPLGVQQFF
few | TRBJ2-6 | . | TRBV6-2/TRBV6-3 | TGTGCCAGCAGTTACCGGGGCTCTGGGGCCAACGTCCTGACTTTC | CASSYRGSGANVLTF
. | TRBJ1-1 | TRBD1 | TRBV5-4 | TGTGCCAGCAGCATTAGACAGGGGGGGTACACTGAAGCTTTCTTT | CASSIRQGGYTEAFF
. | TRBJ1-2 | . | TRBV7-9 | TGTGCCAGCAGCGCCGGGGTCAACTATGGCTACACCTTC | CASSAGVNYGYTF
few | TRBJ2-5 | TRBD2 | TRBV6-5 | TGTGCCAGCAGGCAAACCGGGACTAGCGCCCAAGAGACCCAGTACTTC | CASRQTGTSAQETQYF
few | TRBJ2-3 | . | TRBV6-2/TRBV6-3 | TGTGCCAGCACTCACGGGGCGGTCACAGATACGCAGTATTTT | CASTHGAVTDTQYF
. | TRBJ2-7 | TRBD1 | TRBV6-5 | TGTGCCAGCAGCCCCACGGGACAGGGCTACGAGCAGTACTTC | CASSPTGQGYEQYF
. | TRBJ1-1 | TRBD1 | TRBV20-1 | TGCAGTGCTAGACTCGACAGGGCCTCTGAAGCTTTCTTT | CSARLDRASEAFF
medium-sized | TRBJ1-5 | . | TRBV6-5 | TGTGCCAGCAGTTACTCTTCGGCAGGGGAGGGATCCCAGCATTTT | CASSYSSAGEGSQHF
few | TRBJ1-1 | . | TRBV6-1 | TGTGCCAGCACTCGCCTTGGGGACACTGAAGCTTTCTTT | CASTRLGDTEAFF
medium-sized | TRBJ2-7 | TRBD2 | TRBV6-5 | TGTGCCAGCATCCTTGACGGGGGGTCCGAGGGCTCCTACGAGCAGTACTTC | CASILDGGSEGSYEQYF
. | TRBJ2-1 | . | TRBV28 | TGTGCCAGCAGTTCCTTGCTCCTCTACAATGAGCAGTTCTTC | CASSSLLLYNEQFF
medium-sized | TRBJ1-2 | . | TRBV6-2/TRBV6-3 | TGTGCCAGCAGTTACTCGACGGCAGCGCATGGCTACACCTTC | CASSYSTAAHGYTF
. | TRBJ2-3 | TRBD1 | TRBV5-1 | TGCGCCAGCAGCCGTGGACAGGGGTGGGGCACAGATACGCAGTATTTT | CASSRGQGWGTDTQYF
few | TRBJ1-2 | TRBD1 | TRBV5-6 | TGTGCCAGCAGCCCCCCGGGACAGGGATGGAACTATGGCTACACCTTC | CASSPPGQGWNYGYTF
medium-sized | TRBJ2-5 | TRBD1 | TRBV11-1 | TGTGCCAGCAGCGCCCCCGGGACAGGGTACCAAGAGACCCAGTACTTC | CASSAPGTGYQETQYF
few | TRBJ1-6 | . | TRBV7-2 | TGTGCCAGCAGCTTAATCAGGGATAATTCACCCCTCCACTTT | CASSLIRDNSPLHF
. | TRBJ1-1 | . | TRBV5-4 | TGTGCCAGCAGCCCCTGGGACGGCGAGGGGGAAGCTTTCTTT | CASSPWDGEGEAFF
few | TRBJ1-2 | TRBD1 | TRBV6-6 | TGTGCCAGCAGGCCCCCCGGGACAGGGAATAACTATGGCTACACCTTC | CASRPPGTGNNYGYTF
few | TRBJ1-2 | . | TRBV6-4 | TGTGCCAGCAGTCCAGGGGCAGGGGGCTACACCTTC | CASSPGAGGYTF
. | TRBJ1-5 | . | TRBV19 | TGTGCCAGTACCTATGGGGTAGGGAGGGTCAATCAGCCCCAGCATTTT | CASTYGVGRVNQPQHF
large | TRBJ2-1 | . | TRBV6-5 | TGTGCCAGCAGATCGCGGGGGACAACGTCCTACAATGAGCAGTTCTTC | CASRSRGTTSYNEQFF